Listed below are T cell receptor beta chains from one sample, sequenced in a study of T cells in tuberculosis. The method was immunoSEQ multiplex PCR; TCRdb's version includes in-frame clones alone and lacks a portion of them. The table includes 35,000 to 40,000 clones, almost 95% detected once. The sequenced material came from PBMCs. The receptors shown here come from a donor aged 10 to 29 with latent tuberculosis or without tuberculosis infection. Some clones in this sample may be carry-over from other donors' samples. CDR3s include the opening cysteine and the closing phenylalanine or tryptophan. Each record gives: J gene, D gene, V gene, clone size, CDR3 protein, CDR3 DNA. A D gene is named only where the DNA matches it firmly. Size is omitted from some rows. Given values are once, few, many or a class for expanded clones.

J gene: TRBJ1-1; D gene: .; V gene: TRBV19; clone size: .; CDR3 protein: CASITQGRTEAFF; CDR3 DNA: TGTGCCAGTATAACACAGGGTCGGACTGAAGCTTTCTTT
J gene: TRBJ1-3; D gene: .; V gene: TRBV28; clone size: .; CDR3 protein: CASNNRGNTIYF; CDR3 DNA: TGTGCCAGCAATAACAGGGGAAACACCATATATTTT
J gene: TRBJ1-1; D gene: .; V gene: TRBV30; clone size: .; CDR3 protein: CAWRGGTEAFF; CDR3 DNA: TGTGCCTGGAGAGGGGGCACTGAAGCTTTCTTT
J gene: TRBJ1-2; D gene: .; V gene: TRBV5-1; clone size: .; CDR3 protein: CASSPVGRENGYTF; CDR3 DNA: TGCGCCAGCAGCCCGGTCGGCAGGGAAAATGGCTACACCTTC
J gene: TRBJ2-2; D gene: TRBD2; V gene: TRBV6-9; clone size: .; CDR3 protein: CASSLGLADTGELFF; CDR3 DNA: TGTGCCAGCAGTTTGGGACTAGCTGACACCGGGGAGCTGTTTTTT
J gene: TRBJ2-2; D gene: TRBD2; V gene: TRBV5-1; clone size: .; CDR3 protein: CASHGAGIAGGMNTGELFF; CDR3 DNA: TGCGCCAGCCACGGCGCCGGAATAGCGGGGGGAATGAACACCGGGGAGCTGTTTTTT
J gene: TRBJ1-6; D gene: .; V gene: TRBV25-1; clone size: few; CDR3 protein: CASRSWTEDSPLHF; CDR3 DNA: TGTGCCAGCAGATCCTGGACAGAGGATTCACCCCTCCACTTT
J gene: TRBJ1-2; D gene: .; V gene: TRBV4-1; clone size: .; CDR3 protein: CASSRGTGRYGYTF; CDR3 DNA: TGCGCCAGCAGCCGCGGCACAGGACGCTATGGCTACACCTTC
J gene: TRBJ1-5; D gene: .; V gene: TRBV18; clone size: .; CDR3 protein: CASSPEAYSNQPQHF; CDR3 DNA: TGTGCCAGCTCACCAGAGGCTTATAGCAATCAGCCCCAGCATTTT
J gene: TRBJ1-2; D gene: TRBD1; V gene: TRBV2; clone size: .; CDR3 protein: CASSGRGEDRGIYGYTF; CDR3 DNA: TGTGCCAGCAGTGGTAGAGGCGAGGACAGGGGGATTTATGGCTACACCTTC
J gene: TRBJ2-1; D gene: .; V gene: TRBV11-2; clone size: .; CDR3 protein: CASSLDGETEQFF; CDR3 DNA: TGTGCCAGCAGCTTAGATGGGGAGACTGAGCAGTTCTTC
J gene: TRBJ2-7; D gene: .; V gene: TRBV4-3; clone size: .; CDR3 protein: CASSASSTGGSYEQYF; CDR3 DNA: TGCGCCAGCAGCGCCTCCTCGACAGGAGGCTCCTACGAGCAGTACTTC
J gene: TRBJ1-1; D gene: .; V gene: TRBV6-1; clone size: .; CDR3 protein: CASSRRSMNTEAFF; CDR3 DNA: TGTGCCAGCAGCAGGAGGTCCATGAACACTGAAGCTTTCTTT
J gene: TRBJ1-5; D gene: .; V gene: TRBV18; clone size: few; CDR3 protein: CASSLGAGQPQHF; CDR3 DNA: TGTGCCAGCTCCCTAGGGGCTGGCCAGCCCCAGCATTTT
J gene: TRBJ1-5; D gene: .; V gene: TRBV19; clone size: .; CDR3 protein: CATSTTGKDQPQHF; CDR3 DNA: TGTGCCACCTCAACTACAGGGAAGGATCAGCCCCAGCATTTT
J gene: TRBJ1-5; D gene: TRBD1; V gene: TRBV30; clone size: .; CDR3 protein: CAWSPTGGSNQPQHF; CDR3 DNA: TGTGCCTGGAGTCCCACAGGGGGCAGCAATCAGCCCCAGCATTTT
J gene: TRBJ2-3; D gene: .; V gene: TRBV2; clone size: .; CDR3 protein: CASKFQAPSTDTQYF; CDR3 DNA: TGTGCCAGCAAGTTTCAGGCCCCTAGCACAGATACGCAGTATTTT
J gene: TRBJ2-7; D gene: .; V gene: TRBV6-8; clone size: .; CDR3 protein: CASSYSSEQYF; CDR3 DNA: TGTGCCAGCAGTTACTCGAGCGAGCAGTACTTC
J gene: TRBJ2-7; D gene: TRBD1; V gene: TRBV10-3; clone size: .; CDR3 protein: CAISGLGQGSYEQYF; CDR3 DNA: TGTGCCATCAGTGGGCTCGGACAGGGATCCTACGAGCAGTACTTC
J gene: TRBJ1-3; D gene: .; V gene: TRBV4-2; clone size: .; CDR3 protein: CASSQDTGGAYGNTIYF; CDR3 DNA: TGTGCCAGCAGCCAAGATACTGGGGGCGCGTATGGAAACACCATATATTTT
J gene: TRBJ1-2; D gene: .; V gene: TRBV19; clone size: .; CDR3 protein: CASSYGRDTNYGYTF; CDR3 DNA: TGTGCCAGTAGCTATGGACGGGACACGAACTATGGCTACACCTTC
J gene: TRBJ1-2; D gene: .; V gene: TRBV5-4; clone size: .; CDR3 protein: CASSLQGNYGYTF; CDR3 DNA: TGTGCCAGCAGTTTACAGGGAAACTATGGCTACACCTTC
J gene: TRBJ1-6; D gene: .; V gene: TRBV7-9; clone size: .; CDR3 protein: CASSSPRDVDSPLHF; CDR3 DNA: TGTGCCAGCAGCTCTCCCAGGGATGTCGATTCACCCCTCCACTTT
J gene: TRBJ1-6; D gene: .; V gene: TRBV19; clone size: .; CDR3 protein: CASSTREGSPLHF; CDR3 DNA: TGTGCCAGTAGCACCCGGGAGGGGTCACCCCTCCACTTT